The clone carrying this T cell receptor beta chain appeared many times. CDR3 length equals 15 residues. Looked up from germline, CDR1 is SGHTA and CDR2 is FQGNSA. V was pared by 1 base and J by 7 bases, with 16 bases between. TCRdb's copy holds only in-frame clones and misses some; the assay was immunoSEQ multiplex PCR. The sample holds 20,000 or so clones, roughly 85% seen once. The sample belongs to a study of blood T cell repertoires in COVID-19. This receptor was identified in a man older than 75 with acute or convalescent COVID-19. The sequenced sample was peripheral blood. V gene TRBV7-2 combines with J gene TRBJ1-2, with unresolved D. This CDR3 is CASSLGYAREGGYTF. As DNA, the CDR3 is TGTGCCAGCAGCTTAGGATACGCGAGGGAGGGTGGCTACACCTTC.